This T cell receptor (beta chain) was captured by sequencing in a study of blood T cells in healthy people across ages. The study, taken as a whole, reports: Donor CMV infection status was unknown, possibly confounding age-related changes in expanded clonotypes.

CDR1 is SNHLY and CDR2 is FYNNEI in the germline V gene. The CDR3 runs to 15 residues. Trimming stripped 4 bases from V and 2 bases from J, with 13 bases between. A second PCR of roughly 7 to 11 cycles used a sample-barcoded 5' primer and a J-beta primer mix. MiXCR was run by TCRdb on the 5' RACE reads, yielding one entry per CDR3 protein. This sample has about 1,000,000 distinct CDR3 sequences; over 35% occur once, and the top ten carry approximately 19%. Remarks on this clonotype: Its target is unknown.

The V call is TRBV2, the J call TRBJ2-3; tentatively, D is TRBD1 (7 bases). The material sequenced was blood. This clonotype was obtained from a woman aged 55-69 years in good health. This CDR3 reads CASSGGRGDTDTQYF. The CDR3 nucleotides are TGTGCCAGCAGTGGGGGCAGGGGGGACACAGATACGCAGTATTTT.